This T cell receptor beta chain is drawn from a study of shared clonotypes between healthy human individuals. As concerns this clone: Its cognate antigen is unknown.

The CDR3 is 15 amino acids. Deletions cut 1 base from V and 2 bases from J, with 10 bases between. Germline V CDR1 and CDR2: SEHNR, FQNEAQ (reference sequence). Profiled with immunoSEQ multiplex PCR; TCRdb holds only in-frame clones, not every one. The sample includes about 380,000 clones, 96% of them seen just once. Study-level results: Naive subsets typically showed greater estimated richness than memory subsets. Clonotype sharing across donors was expected to vary with sequencing depth. Sampling used blood alone; tissue repertoires probably differ.

The chain carries TRBV7-9 and TRBJ2-3; D not resolved. The sequence was obtained from a man aged 25-40 years in good health. The sample consisted of memory CD8+ T cells sorted from blood. Subset here: CD45RO+ cells pooled with CCR7-negative TemRA cells. CDR3 amino acids: CASSLDSTYTDTQYF. Here the CDR3 DNA reads TGTGCCAGCAGCTTAGATAGTACTTACACAGATACGCAGTATTTT.